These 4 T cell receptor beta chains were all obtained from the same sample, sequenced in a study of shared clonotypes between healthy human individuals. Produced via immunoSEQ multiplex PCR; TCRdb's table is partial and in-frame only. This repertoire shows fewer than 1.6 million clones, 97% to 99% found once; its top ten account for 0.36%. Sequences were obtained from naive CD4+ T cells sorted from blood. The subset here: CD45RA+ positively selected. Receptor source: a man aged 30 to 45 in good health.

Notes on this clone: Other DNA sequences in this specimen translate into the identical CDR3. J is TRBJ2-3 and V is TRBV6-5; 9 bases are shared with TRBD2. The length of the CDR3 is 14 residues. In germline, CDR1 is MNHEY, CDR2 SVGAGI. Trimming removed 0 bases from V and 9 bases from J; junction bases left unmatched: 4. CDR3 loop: CASSYSRLADTQYF. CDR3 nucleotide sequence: TGTGCCAGCAGTTACTCGAGACTAGCGGACACGCAGTATTTT.

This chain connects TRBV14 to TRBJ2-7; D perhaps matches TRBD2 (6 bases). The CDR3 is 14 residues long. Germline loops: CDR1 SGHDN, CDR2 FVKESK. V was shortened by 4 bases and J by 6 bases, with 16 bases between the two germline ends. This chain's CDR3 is CASSRGYLGGEQYF. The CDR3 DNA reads TGTGCCAGCAGCCGGGGATATCTGGGGGGCGAGCAGTACTTC.

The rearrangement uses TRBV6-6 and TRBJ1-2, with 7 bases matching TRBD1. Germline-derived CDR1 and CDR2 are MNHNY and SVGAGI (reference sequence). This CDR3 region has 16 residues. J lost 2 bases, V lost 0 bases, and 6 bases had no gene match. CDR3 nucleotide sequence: TGTGCCAGCAGTTACTCCGGGACAGATCCAAACTATGGCTACACCTTC. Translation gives CASSYSGTDPNYGYTF.

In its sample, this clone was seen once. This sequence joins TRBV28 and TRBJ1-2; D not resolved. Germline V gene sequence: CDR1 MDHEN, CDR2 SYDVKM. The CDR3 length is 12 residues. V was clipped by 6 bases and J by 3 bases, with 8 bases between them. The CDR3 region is CASRSSDYGYTF. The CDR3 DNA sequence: TGTGCCAGCAGGAGCAGTGACTATGGCTACACCTTC.